This T cell receptor (beta chain) was observed in a study of blood T cell repertoires in COVID-19. Study-wide background: Spain, Italy and the United States supplied samples that represented acute and convalescent COVID-19.

CDR1 is SQVTM and CDR2 is ANQGSEA in the germline V gene. Trimming shortened V by 7 bases and J by 2 bases, and 14 bases separated the two germline ends. CDR3 size: 13 residues. Adults between roughly 18 and 89 years of age took part from about two dozen US areas. Clones were sequenced by immunoSEQ multiplex PCR, and TCRdb holds only the in-frame ones, with some missing. Of fewer than 500,000 clones in the sample, 85% to 90% were seen once. The V and J genes are TRBV29-1 and TRBJ1-1; maybe TRBD1 (5 bases). The clonotype was recovered from a woman aged 25 to 39 with acute COVID-19. The specimen sequenced was PBMCs or T cells enriched from blood (not recorded which). Here the CDR3 reads CSARVGGNTEAFF. The DNA of the CDR3 is TGCAGCGCCCGAGTCGGGGGAAACACTGAAGCTTTCTTT.